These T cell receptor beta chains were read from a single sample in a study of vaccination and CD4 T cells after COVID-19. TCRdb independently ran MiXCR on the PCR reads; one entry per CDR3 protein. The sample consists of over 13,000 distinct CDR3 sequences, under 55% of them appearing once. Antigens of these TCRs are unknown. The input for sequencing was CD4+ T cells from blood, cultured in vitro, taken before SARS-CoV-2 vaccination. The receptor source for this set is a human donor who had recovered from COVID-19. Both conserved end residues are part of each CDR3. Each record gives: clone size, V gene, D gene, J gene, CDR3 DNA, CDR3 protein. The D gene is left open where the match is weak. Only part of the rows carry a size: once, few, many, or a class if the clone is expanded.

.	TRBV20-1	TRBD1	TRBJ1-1	TGCAGTGCTAGCCCTTCATGGGGGACAGATTTCATGAACACTGAAGCTTTCTTT	CSASPSWGTDFMNTEAFF
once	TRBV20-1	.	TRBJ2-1	TGCAGTGCTTTCCGGGACCCGGTAAGGAACAATGAGCAGTTCTTC	CSAFRDPVRNNEQFF
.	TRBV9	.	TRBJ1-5	TGTGCCAGCAGCGCCGGGGGGGGTGGCGGGCAGCCCCAGCATTTT	CASSAGGGGGQPQHF
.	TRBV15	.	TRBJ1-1	TGTGCCGCCAGCAGAGCGGGGACTGTGAACACTGAAGCTTTCTTT	CAASRAGTVNTEAFF
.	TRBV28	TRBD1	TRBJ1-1	TGTGCCAGCAGACCGACAGGGGGTGGTGAAGCTTTCTTT	CASRPTGGGEAFF
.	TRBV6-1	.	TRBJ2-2	TGTGCCAGCAGCCCAACATTGAACACCGGGGAGCTGTTTTTT	CASSPTLNTGELFF
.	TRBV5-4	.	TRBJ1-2	TGTGCCAGCCTCGACAGGACTAACTATGGCTACACCTTC	CASLDRTNYGYTF
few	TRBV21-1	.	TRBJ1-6	TGTGCCAGCAGCAAAGGGGGATGGAGATGCAATTCACCCCTCCACTTT	CASSKGGWRCNSPLHF
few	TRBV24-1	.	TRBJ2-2	TGTGCCACCAGTGATGCCTCAGGGGCCTACACCGGGGAGCTGTTTTTT	CATSDASGAYTGELFF
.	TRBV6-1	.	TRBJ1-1	TGTGCCAGCATTGGAGACAGCATTGAAGCTTTCTTT	CASIGDSIEAFF
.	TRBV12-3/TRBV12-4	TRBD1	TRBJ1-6	TGTGCCAGCAGCCACGGGACAGGGCATAATTCACCCCTCCACTTT	CASSHGTGHNSPLHF
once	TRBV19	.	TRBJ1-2	TGTGCCAGTAGTGTAGACAGTAACTATGGCTACACCTTC	CASSVDSNYGYTF
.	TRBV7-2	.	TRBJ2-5	TGTGCCAGCAGCGGGATCGAGACCCAGTACTTC	CASSGIETQYF
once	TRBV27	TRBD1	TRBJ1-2	TGTGCCAGCAGTTTATATAACAGGGGTGGCTACACCTTC	CASSLYNRGGYTF
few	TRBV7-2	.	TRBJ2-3	TGTGCCAGCAGCTTAAGCTCTCAGGCAGATACGCAGTATTTT	CASSLSSQADTQYF
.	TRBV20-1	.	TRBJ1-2	TGCAGTGCTAGAGATCTCCCAGGTGGGGGGCGCAAAGTAGGAGGCTACACCTTC	CSARDLPGGGRKVGGYTF
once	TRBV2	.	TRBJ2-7	TGTGCCAGCAGTGAGGGAGGGGGCTTCTACGAGCAGTACTTC	CASSEGGGFYEQYF
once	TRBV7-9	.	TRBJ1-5	TGTGCCAGCAGTAAAGAAGAGAATCAGCCCCAGCATTTT	CASSKEENQPQHF
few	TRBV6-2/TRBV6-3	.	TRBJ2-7	TGTGCCAGCAGTCGGGACTTTACCTACGAGCAGTACTTC	CASSRDFTYEQYF
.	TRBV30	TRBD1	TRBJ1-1	TGTGCGCTAGACAGGGACACTGAAGCTTTCTTT	CALDRDTEAFF
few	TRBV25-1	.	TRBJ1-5	TGTGCCAGCAGTGGCCCGGGTCTCAATCAGCCCCAGCATTTT	CASSGPGLNQPQHF
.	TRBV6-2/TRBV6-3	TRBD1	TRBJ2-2	TGTGCCAGCAGTTATGAATCCGGAGGACAGGGAAACACCGGGGAGCTGTTTTTT	CASSYESGGQGNTGELFF
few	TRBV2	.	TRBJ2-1	TGTGCCAGCAGTGTTCGAAGGGGCCAAGGGAATGAGCAGTTCTTC	CASSVRRGQGNEQFF
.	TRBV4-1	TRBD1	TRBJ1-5	TGCGCCAGCAGCCAACTGGGGTTGGGGACAGGGATACAGCCCCAGCATTTT	CASSQLGLGTGIQPQHF
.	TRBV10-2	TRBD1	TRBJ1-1	TGCGCCAGCAGTGAGTCCCTAGGGGGCGGGACGGCTAACACTGAAGCTTTCTTT	CASSESLGGGTANTEAFF
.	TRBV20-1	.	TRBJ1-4	TGCAGTGCCGGCCAGGACGTTAATGAAAAACTGTTTTTT	CSAGQDVNEKLFF
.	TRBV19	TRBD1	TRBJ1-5	TGTGCCAGTCGAATGGACAGGGGAAGCAATCAGCCCCAGCATTTT	CASRMDRGSNQPQHF
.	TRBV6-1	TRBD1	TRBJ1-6	TGTGCCATCCCCGGGACAGATTATTATTCACCCCTCCACTTT	CAIPGTDYYSPLHF
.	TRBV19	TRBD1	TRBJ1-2	TGTGCCAGTAGTACTGGGACAGGGGCAGCCTATGGCTACACCTTC	CASSTGTGAAYGYTF
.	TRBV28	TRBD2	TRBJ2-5	TGTGCCAGCAGTTCCGCTAGCGGGAGCGGGGAGACCCAGTACTTC	CASSSASGSGETQYF
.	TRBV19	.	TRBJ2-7	TGTGCCAGTAGTACTGGGTTGCGCTACGAGCAGTACTTC	CASSTGLRYEQYF
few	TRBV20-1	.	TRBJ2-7	TGCAGTGCTAGACTACCCGGGACGCCATCCTACGAGCAGTACTTC	CSARLPGTPSYEQYF
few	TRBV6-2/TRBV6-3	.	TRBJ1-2	TGTGCCAGCAGGCGGTACAGTACCCATGGCTACACCTTC	CASRRYSTHGYTF
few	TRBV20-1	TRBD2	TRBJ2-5	TGCAGTGCTAGAGAGCCTAGCGGGAGAGAGACCCAGTACTTC	CSAREPSGRETQYF
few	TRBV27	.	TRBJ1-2	TGTGCCAGCAGTTTTGTGGCAGGGAGTAACTATGGCTACACCTTC	CASSFVAGSNYGYTF
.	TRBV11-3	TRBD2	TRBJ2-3	TGTGCCAGCAGCACTCGGACTAGCCGTTACACAGATACGCAGTATTTT	CASSTRTSRYTDTQYF
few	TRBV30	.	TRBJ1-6	TGTGCCTGGACGGACCTGGGCGGTTCACCCCTCCACTTT	CAWTDLGGSPLHF
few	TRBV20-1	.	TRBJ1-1	TGCAGTGCTAGTCGAATGAGGAACACTGAAGCTTTCTTT	CSASRMRNTEAFF
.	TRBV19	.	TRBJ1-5	TGTGCCAGTAGTACCGGACAGCGAGCATGGCAGCCCCAGCATTTT	CASSTGQRAWQPQHF
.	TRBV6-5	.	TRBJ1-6	TGTGCCAGCAGTTACTCGACTATGGGGAATTCACCCCTCCACTTT	CASSYSTMGNSPLHF
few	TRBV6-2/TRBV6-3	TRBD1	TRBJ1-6	TGTGCCAGCAGTTACTCCGGACAGGGAAGTTCGGATTCACCCCTCCACTTT	CASSYSGQGSSDSPLHF
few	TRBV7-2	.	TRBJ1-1	TGTGCCAGCAGCTTAGTTTCGGGACGTTTGAACACTGAAGCTTTCTTT	CASSLVSGRLNTEAFF
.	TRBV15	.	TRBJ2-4	TGTGCCACCAGCGGAGACAGGAAACTAGCCAAAAACATTCAGTACTTC	CATSGDRKLAKNIQYF
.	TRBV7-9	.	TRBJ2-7	TGTGCCAGCAGCTTAGCGGTAGGCCCTCGCGAGCAGTACTTC	CASSLAVGPREQYF
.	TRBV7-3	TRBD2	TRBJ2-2	TGTGCCAGCAGCTTAGGGCTAGCGGGAGGATCCGGGGAGCTGTTTTTT	CASSLGLAGGSGELFF
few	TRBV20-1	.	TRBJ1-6	TGCAGTGCCTGGACGGGTAATTCACCCCTCCACTTT	CSAWTGNSPLHF
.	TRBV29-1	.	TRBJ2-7	TGCAGCGTTGGGGGCGGCTCCTACGAGCAGTACTTC	CSVGGGSYEQYF
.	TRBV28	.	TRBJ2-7	TGTGCCAGCAGTTCGACCCGCTACGAGCAGTACTTC	CASSSTRYEQYF
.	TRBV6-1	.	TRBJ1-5	TGTGCCAGCAGTGAAGGGTTCGGCAATCAGCCCCAGCATTTT	CASSEGFGNQPQHF
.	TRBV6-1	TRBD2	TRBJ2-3	TGTGCCAGCAGTCTTGGGACTAGCGGGGGGAGACGACTAAGCACAGATACGCAGTATTTT	CASSLGTSGGRRLSTDTQYF
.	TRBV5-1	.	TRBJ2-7	TGCGCCTCAGGGCAGGGGGGCCACGAGCAGTACTTC	CASGQGGHEQYF
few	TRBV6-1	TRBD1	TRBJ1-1	TGTGCCAGCAGTGAAGCACGCACAGGGGGCACTGAAGCTTTCTTT	CASSEARTGGTEAFF
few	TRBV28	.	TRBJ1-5	TGTGCCAGCAGTTCACAGGGTCCAGGGAGGCCCCAGCATTTT	CASSSQGPGRPQHF
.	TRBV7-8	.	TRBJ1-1	TGTGCCAGCAGCTTAGTGGCAGGGGCTGAAGCTTTCTTT	CASSLVAGAEAFF
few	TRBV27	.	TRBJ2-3	TGTGCCAGCAGTCCCCAGTCAGATACGCAGTATTTT	CASSPQSDTQYF
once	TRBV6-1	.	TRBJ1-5	TGTGCCAGCAGGTCCACAGGAGTCAATCAGCCCCAGCATTTT	CASRSTGVNQPQHF
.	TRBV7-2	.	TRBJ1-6	TGTGCCAGCAGCTTATCGACCGGGGCTGGTTCACCCCTCCACTTT	CASSLSTGAGSPLHF